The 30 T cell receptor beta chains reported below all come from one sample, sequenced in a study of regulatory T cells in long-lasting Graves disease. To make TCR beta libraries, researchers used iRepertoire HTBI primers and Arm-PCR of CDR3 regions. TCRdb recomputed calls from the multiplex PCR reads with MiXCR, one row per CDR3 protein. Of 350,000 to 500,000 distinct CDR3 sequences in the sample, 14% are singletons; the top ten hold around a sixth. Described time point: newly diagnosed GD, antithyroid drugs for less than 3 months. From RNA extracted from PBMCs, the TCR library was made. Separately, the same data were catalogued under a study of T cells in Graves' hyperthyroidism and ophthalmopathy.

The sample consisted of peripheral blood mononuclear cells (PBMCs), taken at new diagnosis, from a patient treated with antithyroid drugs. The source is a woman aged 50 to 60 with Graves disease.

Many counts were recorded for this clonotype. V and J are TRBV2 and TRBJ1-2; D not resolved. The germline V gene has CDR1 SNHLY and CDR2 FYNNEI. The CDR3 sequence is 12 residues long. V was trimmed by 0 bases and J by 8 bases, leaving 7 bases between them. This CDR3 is CASSEALGGYTF. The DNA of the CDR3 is TGTGCCAGCAGTGAAGCGCTTGGAGGCTACACCTTC.

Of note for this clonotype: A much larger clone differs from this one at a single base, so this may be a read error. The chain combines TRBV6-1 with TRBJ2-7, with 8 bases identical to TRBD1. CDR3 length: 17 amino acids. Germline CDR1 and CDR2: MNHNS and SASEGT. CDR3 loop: CASSTSGRGQGSYEQCF. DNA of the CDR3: TGTGCCAGCAGCACCTCGGGAAGAGGACAGGGTTCGTACGAGCAGTGCTTC.

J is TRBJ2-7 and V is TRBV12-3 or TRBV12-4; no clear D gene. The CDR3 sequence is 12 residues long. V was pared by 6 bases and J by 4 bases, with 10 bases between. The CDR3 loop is CASRLNGYEQYF. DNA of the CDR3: TGTGCCAGCAGGCTGAACGGATACGAGCAGTACTTC.

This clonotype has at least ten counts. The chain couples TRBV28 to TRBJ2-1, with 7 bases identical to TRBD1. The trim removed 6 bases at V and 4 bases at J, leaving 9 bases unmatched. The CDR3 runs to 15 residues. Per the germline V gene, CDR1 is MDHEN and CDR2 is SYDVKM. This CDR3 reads CASRPRQGSYNEQFF. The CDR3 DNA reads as TGTGCCAGCAGACCAAGACAGGGTAGTTACAATGAGCAGTTCTTC.

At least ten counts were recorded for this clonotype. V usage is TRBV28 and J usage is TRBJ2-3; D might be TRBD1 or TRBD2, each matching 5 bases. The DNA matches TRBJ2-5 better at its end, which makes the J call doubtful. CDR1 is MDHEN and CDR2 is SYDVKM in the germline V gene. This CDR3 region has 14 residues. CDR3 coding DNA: TGTGCCAGCAGTTCGGGGCCATCCTCAGAGACCCAGTACTTC. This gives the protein CASSSGPSSETQYF.

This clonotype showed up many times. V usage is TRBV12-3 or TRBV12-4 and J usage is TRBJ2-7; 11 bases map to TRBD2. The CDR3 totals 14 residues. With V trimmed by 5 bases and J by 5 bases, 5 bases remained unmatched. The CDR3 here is CASSTTSGSNEQYF. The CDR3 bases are TGTGCCAGCAGTACCACTAGCGGGAGCAACGAGCAGTACTTC.

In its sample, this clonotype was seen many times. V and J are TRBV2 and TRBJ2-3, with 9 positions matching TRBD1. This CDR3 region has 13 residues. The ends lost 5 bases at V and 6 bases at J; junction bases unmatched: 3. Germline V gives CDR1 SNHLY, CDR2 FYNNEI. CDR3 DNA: TGTGCCAGCAGTATTGACAGGGGGGATACGCAGTATTTT. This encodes CASSIDRGDTQYF.

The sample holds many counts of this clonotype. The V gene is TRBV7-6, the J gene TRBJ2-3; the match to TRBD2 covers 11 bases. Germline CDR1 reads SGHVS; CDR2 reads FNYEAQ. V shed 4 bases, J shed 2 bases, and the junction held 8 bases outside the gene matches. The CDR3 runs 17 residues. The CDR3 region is CASSSRPGLADTDTQYF. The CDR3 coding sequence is TGTGCCAGCAGCTCCCGCCCGGGACTAGCGGACACAGATACGCAGTATTTT.

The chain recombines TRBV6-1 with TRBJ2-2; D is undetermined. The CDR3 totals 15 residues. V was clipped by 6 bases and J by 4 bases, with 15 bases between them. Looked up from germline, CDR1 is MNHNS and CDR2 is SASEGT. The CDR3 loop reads CASRRPGGRTGELFF. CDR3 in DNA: TGTGCCAGCAGGCGTCCGGGTGGTCGCACCGGGGAGCTGTTTTTT.

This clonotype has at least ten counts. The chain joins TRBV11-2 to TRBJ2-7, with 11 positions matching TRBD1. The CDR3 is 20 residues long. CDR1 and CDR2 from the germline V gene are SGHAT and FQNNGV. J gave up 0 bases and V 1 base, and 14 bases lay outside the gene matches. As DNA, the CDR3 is TGTGCCAGCAGCTTAGTACTTTCTTTTGGAGGGACAGGGGGCTCCTACGAGCAGTACTTC. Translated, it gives CASSLVLSFGGTGGSYEQYF. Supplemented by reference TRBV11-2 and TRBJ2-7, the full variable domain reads EAGVAQSPRYKIIEKRQSVAFWCNPISGHATLYWYQQILGQGPKLLIQFQNNGVVDDSQLPKDRFSAERLKGVDSTLKIQPAKLEDSAVYLCASSLVLSFGGTGGSYEQYFGPGTRLTVT.

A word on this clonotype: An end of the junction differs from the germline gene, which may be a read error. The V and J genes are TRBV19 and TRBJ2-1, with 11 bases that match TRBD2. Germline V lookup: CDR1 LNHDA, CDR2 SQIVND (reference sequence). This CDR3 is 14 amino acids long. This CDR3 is CASSPSGVAGGPLF. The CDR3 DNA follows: TGTGCCAGTAGTCCCTCCGGTGTAGCGGGAGGGCCCCTCTTC.

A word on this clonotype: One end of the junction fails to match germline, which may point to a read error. The CDR3, as DNA: TGTGCCAGTAGTATGTCTAGCTCCTACAATGAGCAGTTTTTC. It translates to CASSMSSSYNEQFF. The chain couples TRBV19 to TRBJ2-1; D is perhaps TRBD2 (5 bases). Looked up from germline, CDR1 is LNHDA and CDR2 is SQIVND (reference sequence). This CDR3 is 14 amino acids long.

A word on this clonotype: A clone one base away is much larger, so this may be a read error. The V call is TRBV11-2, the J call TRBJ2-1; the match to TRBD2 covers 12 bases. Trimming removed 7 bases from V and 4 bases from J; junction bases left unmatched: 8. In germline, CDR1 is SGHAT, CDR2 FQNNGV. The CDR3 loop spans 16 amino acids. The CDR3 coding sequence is TGTGCCAGCACCATCAGACTAGCGGGAGAGTACAATGAGCAGTTCTTC. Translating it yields CASTIRLAGEYNEQFF.

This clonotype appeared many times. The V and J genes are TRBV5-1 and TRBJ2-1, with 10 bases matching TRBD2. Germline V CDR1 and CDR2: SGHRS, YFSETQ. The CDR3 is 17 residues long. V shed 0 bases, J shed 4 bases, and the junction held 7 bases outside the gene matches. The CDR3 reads CASSLDLAGVGYNEQFF. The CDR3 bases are TGCGCCAGCAGCTTGGATCTAGCGGGAGTGGGGTACAATGAGCAGTTCTTC. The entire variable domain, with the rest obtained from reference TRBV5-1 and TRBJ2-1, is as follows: KAGVTQTPRYLIKTRGQQVTLSCSPISGHRSVSWYQQTPGQGLQFLFEYFSETQRNKGNFPGRFSGRQFSNSRSEMNVSTLELGDSALYLCASSLDLAGVGYNEQFFGPGTRLTVL.

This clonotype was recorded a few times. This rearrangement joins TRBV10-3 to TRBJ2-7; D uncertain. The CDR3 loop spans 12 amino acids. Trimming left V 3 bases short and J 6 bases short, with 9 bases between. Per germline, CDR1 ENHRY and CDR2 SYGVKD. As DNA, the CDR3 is TGTGCCATCAGTGATGGGGAAGCCGAGCAGTACTTC. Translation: CAISDGEAEQYF.

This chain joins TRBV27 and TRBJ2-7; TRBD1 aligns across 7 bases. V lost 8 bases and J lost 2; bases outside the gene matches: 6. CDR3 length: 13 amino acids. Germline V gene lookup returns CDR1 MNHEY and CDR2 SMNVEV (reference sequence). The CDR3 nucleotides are TGTGCCAGCGGAACCGGGACAGCCTACGAGCAGTACTTC. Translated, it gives CASGTGTAYEQYF.

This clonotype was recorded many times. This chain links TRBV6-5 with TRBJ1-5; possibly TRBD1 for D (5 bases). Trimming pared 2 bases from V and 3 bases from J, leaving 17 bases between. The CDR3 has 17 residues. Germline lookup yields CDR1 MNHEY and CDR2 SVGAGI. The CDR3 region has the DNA TGTGCCAGCAGTTACCCGATAACCCGCAGGGACAATCAGCCCCAGCATTTT. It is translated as CASSYPITRRDNQPQHF.

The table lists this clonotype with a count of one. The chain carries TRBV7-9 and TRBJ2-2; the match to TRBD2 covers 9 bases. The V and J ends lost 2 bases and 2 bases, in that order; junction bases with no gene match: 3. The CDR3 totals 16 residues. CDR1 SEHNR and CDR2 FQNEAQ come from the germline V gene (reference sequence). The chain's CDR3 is CASSLRTSVNTGELFF. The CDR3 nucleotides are TGTGCCAGCAGCTTAAGGACTAGCGTAAACACCGGGGAGCTGTTTTTT.

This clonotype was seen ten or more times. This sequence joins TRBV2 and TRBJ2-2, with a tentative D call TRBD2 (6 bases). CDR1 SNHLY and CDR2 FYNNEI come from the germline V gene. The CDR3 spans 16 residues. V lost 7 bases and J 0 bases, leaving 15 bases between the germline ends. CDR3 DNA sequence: TGTGCCAGCACCGAACGGGGGTACGCGAACACCGGGGAGCTGTTTTTT. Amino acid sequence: CASTERGYANTGELFF.

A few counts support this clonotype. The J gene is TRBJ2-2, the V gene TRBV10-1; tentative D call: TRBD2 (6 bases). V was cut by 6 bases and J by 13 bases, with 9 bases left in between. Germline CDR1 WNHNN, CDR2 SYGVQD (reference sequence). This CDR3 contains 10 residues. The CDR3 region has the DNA TGCGCCAGCAGGGGGGGAAGGCTGTTTTTT. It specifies CASRGGRLFF.

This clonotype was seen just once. Written as DNA, the CDR3 is TGTGCTAGTGGTTTGGAAGTGGGTAACGAGCAGTACTTC. Its translation is CASGLEVGNEQYF. The chain couples TRBV12-5 to TRBJ2-7; no reliable D call. CDR3 length: 13 amino acids. V was pared by 1 base and J by 5 bases, with 9 bases between. CDR1 and CDR2 (germline): LGHNT, FRNRAP. Using reference TRBV12-5 and TRBJ2-7 for the parts outside the CDR3, the full variable domain is DARVTQTPRHKVTEMGQEVTMRCQPILGHNTVFWYRQTMMQGLELLAYFRNRAPLDDSGMPKDRFSAEMPDATLATLKIQPSEPRDSAVYFCASGLEVGNEQYFGPGTRLTVT.

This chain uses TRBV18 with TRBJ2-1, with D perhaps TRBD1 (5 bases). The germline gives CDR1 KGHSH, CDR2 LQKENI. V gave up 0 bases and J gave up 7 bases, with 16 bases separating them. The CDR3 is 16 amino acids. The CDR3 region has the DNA TGTGCCAGCTCACCACCGATAGGGGTTGTAGTGAATGAGCAGTTCTTC. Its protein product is CASSPPIGVVVNEQFF. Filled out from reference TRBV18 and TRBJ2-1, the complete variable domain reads NAGVMQNPRHLVRRRGQEARLRCSPMKGHSHVYWYRQLPEEGLKFMVYLQKENIIDESGMPKERFSAEFPKEGPSILRIQQVVRGDSAAYFCASSPPIGVVVNEQFFGPGTRLTVL.

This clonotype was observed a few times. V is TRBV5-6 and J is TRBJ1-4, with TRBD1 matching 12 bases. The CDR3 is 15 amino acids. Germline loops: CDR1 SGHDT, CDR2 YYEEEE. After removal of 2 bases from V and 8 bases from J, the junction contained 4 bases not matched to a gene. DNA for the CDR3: TGTGCCAGCAGCTTTACGGGGACAGGGGGCGAAAAACTGTTTTTT. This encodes CASSFTGTGGEKLFF.

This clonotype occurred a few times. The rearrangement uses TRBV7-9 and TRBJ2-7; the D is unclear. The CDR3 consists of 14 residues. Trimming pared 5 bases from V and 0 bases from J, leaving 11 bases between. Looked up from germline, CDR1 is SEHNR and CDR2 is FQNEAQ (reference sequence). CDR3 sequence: CASSLRVHSYEQYF. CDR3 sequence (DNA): TGTGCCAGCAGCCTCCGGGTTCACTCCTACGAGCAGTACTTC.

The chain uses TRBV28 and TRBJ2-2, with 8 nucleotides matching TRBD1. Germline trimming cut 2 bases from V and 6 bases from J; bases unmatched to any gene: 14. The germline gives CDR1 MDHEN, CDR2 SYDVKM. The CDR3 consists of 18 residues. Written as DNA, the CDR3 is TGTGCCAGCAGTTTAGGGTTTCTGGCAGGGGGCCCCCCCGGGGAGCTGTTTTTT. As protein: CASSLGFLAGGPPGELFF.

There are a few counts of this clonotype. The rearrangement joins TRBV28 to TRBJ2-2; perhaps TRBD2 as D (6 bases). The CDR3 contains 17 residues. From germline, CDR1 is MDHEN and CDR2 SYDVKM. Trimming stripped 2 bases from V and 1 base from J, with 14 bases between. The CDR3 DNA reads TGTGCCAGCAGTTTAGCGGTCGGGACTCTGAACACCGGGGAGCTGTTTTTT. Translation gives CASSLAVGTLNTGELFF.

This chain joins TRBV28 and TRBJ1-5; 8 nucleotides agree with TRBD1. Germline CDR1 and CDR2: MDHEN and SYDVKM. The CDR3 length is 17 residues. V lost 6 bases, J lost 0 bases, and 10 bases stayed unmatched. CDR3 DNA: TGTGCCAGCAGCAGAACCGGGACAGGATATAGCAATCAGCCCCAGCATTTT. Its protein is CASSRTGTGYSNQPQHF.

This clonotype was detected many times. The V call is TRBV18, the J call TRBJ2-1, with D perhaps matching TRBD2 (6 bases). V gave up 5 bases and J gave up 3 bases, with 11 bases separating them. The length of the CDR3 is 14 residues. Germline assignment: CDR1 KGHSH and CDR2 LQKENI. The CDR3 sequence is CASSTGSLYNEQFF. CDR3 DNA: TGTGCCAGCTCAACCGGGAGCCTCTACAATGAGCAGTTCTTC.

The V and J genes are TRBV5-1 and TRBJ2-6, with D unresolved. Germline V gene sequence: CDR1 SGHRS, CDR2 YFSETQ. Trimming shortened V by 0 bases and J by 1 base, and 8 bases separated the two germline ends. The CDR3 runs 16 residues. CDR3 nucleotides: TGCGCCAGCAGCTTGGACAGAACTTCTGGGGCCAACGTCCTGACTTTC. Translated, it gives CASSLDRTSGANVLTF.

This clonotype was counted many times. The CDR3 is CASSTEQGVNTEAFF. The CDR3 DNA sequence: TGTGCCAGCAGCACAGAACAGGGTGTGAACACTGAAGCTTTCTTT. The V and J genes are TRBV7-9 and TRBJ1-1, with TRBD1 as a possible D gene (6 bases). V was trimmed by 5 bases and J by 0 bases, leaving 13 bases between them. This CDR3 has 15 amino acids. The germline V gene encodes CDR1 SEHNR and CDR2 FQNEAQ (reference sequence).